This is a list of T cell receptor beta chains from one sample in a study of sequential checkpoint blockade in melanoma. The table came from immunoSEQ multiplex PCR; TCRdb's copy has only in-frame clones and leaves some out. Of about 9,100 clones in the sample, nearly 25% are singletons; the top ten hold around 16%. The material sequenced was tumor tissue (inferred from file names), taken from a patient given nivolumab and ipilimumab in sequence. These receptors were collected from a human donor with melanoma. Each CDR3 is given with its conserved first and last residue. D genes are given only for firm matches. For some rows the clone size is stated as once, few or many, or as a class when expanded; others skip it.

J: TRBJ1-1
size: few
D: -
V: TRBV2
CDR3: CASSEVRTANTEAFF
DNA: TGTGCCAGCAGTGAGGTTAGGACGGCGAACACTGAAGCTTTCTTT

J: TRBJ2-1
size: medium-sized
D: TRBD2
V: TRBV10-3
CDR3: CAISESQASGDHNEQFF
DNA: TGTGCCATCAGTGAGTCGCAGGCTAGCGGGGATCACAATGAGCAGTTCTTC

J: TRBJ1-2
size: -
D: TRBD1
V: TRBV19
CDR3: CASNRRDRDNGYTF
DNA: TGTGCCAGTAACCGCCGGGACAGGGATAACGGCTACACCTTC

J: TRBJ1-2
size: many
D: -
V: TRBV11-3
CDR3: CASKTRLSRLDGYTF
DNA: TGTGCCAGCAAGACGAGGTTAAGTCGGCTGGATGGCTACACCTTC

J: TRBJ2-5
size: -
D: TRBD2
V: TRBV5-1
CDR3: CASKAGGPVETQYF
DNA: TGCGCCAGCAAAGCGGGAGGGCCCGTAGAGACCCAGTACTTC

J: TRBJ1-2
size: -
D: -
V: TRBV10-3
CDR3: CAISESSSSGYTF
DNA: TGTGCCATCAGTGAGTCGAGCAGCTCCGGCTACACCTTC

J: TRBJ2-1
size: -
D: -
V: TRBV19
CDR3: CASSESRLYNEQFF
DNA: TGTGCCAGTAGCGAGAGCCGCCTCTACAATGAGCAGTTCTTC

J: TRBJ1-1
size: few
D: -
V: TRBV11-3
CDR3: CASSPGPRVTEAFF
DNA: TGTGCCAGCAGCCCCGGCCCCCGGGTGACTGAAGCTTTCTTT

J: TRBJ2-1
size: -
D: TRBD2
V: TRBV11-3
CDR3: CASSLVLAGGEEQFF
DNA: TGTGCCAGCAGCTTGGTACTAGCGGGAGGAGAGGAGCAGTTCTTC

J: TRBJ1-1
size: few
D: TRBD1
V: TRBV6-8
CDR3: CAVTQGARDTEAFF
DNA: TGTGCCGTCACCCAGGGGGCGAGGGACACTGAAGCTTTCTTT

J: TRBJ1-3
size: -
D: -
V: TRBV10-1
CDR3: CASSPTWDNSGNTIYF
DNA: TGCGCCAGCAGTCCAACCTGGGACAACTCTGGAAACACCATATATTTT

J: TRBJ1-1
size: -
D: -
V: TRBV18
CDR3: CASSPDMNTEAFF
DNA: TGTGCCAGCTCCCCTGACATGAACACTGAAGCTTTCTTT

J: TRBJ2-1
size: few
D: -
V: TRBV9
CDR3: CASSRHSGLSYNEQFF
DNA: TGTGCCAGCAGCCGTCACTCGGGGCTATCCTACAATGAGCAGTTCTTC

J: TRBJ1-1
size: -
D: -
V: TRBV19
CDR3: CASSFSGELGEAFF
DNA: TGTGCCAGTAGTTTCAGCGGGGAGTTGGGTGAAGCTTTCTTT

J: TRBJ2-1
size: medium-sized
D: TRBD2
V: TRBV11-3
CDR3: CASSQGWGDSGSPYNEQFF
DNA: TGTGCCAGCAGCCAAGGGTGGGGTGATAGCGGGTCCCCATACAATGAGCAGTTCTTC

J: TRBJ2-2
size: few
D: -
V: TRBV11-3
CDR3: CASSSQGVRNTGELFF
DNA: TGTGCCAGCAGCTCACAAGGAGTTAGGAACACCGGGGAGCTGTTTTTT

J: TRBJ1-1
size: many
D: -
V: TRBV1
CDR3: CASSQDEAGVNTEAFF
DNA: TGCGCCAGCAGCCAAGATGAGGCAGGCGTGAACACTGAAGCTTTCTTT

J: TRBJ2-5
size: few
D: -
V: TRBV30
CDR3: CAWSVRGVGQTQYF
DNA: TGTGCCTGGAGTGTAAGGGGGGTCGGGCAGACCCAGTACTTC

J: TRBJ1-1
size: -
D: TRBD1
V: TRBV29-1
CDR3: CSVGKGAVTEAFF
DNA: TGCAGCGTTGGTAAGGGGGCTGTCACTGAAGCTTTCTTT

J: TRBJ1-2
size: many
D: TRBD1
V: TRBV11-3
CDR3: CASSPRQGNYGYTF
DNA: TGTGCCAGCAGCCCCCGACAGGGGAACTATGGCTACACCTTC

J: TRBJ2-7
size: -
D: TRBD2
V: TRBV6-8
CDR3: CASTRTSGEYEQYF
DNA: TGTGCCAGCACTAGGACTAGCGGGGAGTACGAGCAGTACTTC

J: TRBJ2-5
size: few
D: TRBD1
V: TRBV6-8
CDR3: CASRSGDRGLQETQYF
DNA: TGTGCCAGCAGGTCCGGGGACAGGGGGCTCCAAGAGACCCAGTACTTC

J: TRBJ2-1
size: few
D: TRBD1
V: TRBV4-1
CDR3: CASSQEGQGAGEQFF
DNA: TGCGCCAGCAGCCAAGAAGGTCAGGGGGCGGGGGAGCAGTTCTTC

J: TRBJ2-7
size: few
D: TRBD2
V: TRBV6-8
CDR3: CASSYRTSGRAYEQYF
DNA: TGTGCCAGCAGTTACCGGACTAGCGGGAGGGCCTACGAGCAGTACTTC

J: TRBJ1-5
size: few
D: -
V: TRBV28
CDR3: CASRGSFAGGDPPNQPQHF
DNA: TGTGCCAGCAGAGGGAGTTTTGCGGGTGGAGACCCTCCCAATCAGCCCCAGCATTTT

J: TRBJ2-1
size: -
D: TRBD2
V: TRBV5-1
CDR3: CATRTSGGAYNEQFF
DNA: TGCGCCACCCGGACTAGCGGGGGAGCCTACAATGAGCAGTTCTTC

J: TRBJ1-5
size: -
D: -
V: TRBV11-3
CDR3: CASSLRFGSNQPQHF
DNA: TGTGCCAGCAGCTTAAGGTTCGGTAGCAATCAGCCCCAGCATTTT

J: TRBJ2-2
size: -
D: -
V: TRBV2
CDR3: CASRAGYGELFF
DNA: TGTGCCAGCAGGGCAGGGTACGGGGAGCTGTTTTTT

J: TRBJ2-2
size: many
D: TRBD1
V: TRBV6-8
CDR3: CAIGTANTGELFF
DNA: TGTGCCATCGGGACAGCGAACACCGGGGAGCTGTTTTTT

J: TRBJ2-2
size: -
D: TRBD2
V: TRBV19
CDR3: CASSQGGRASTGELFF
DNA: TGTGCCAGTAGTCAAGGCGGGAGGGCCTCCACCGGGGAGCTGTTTTTT

J: TRBJ1-1
size: -
D: -
V: TRBV15
CDR3: CATSRDLSGSLLMNTEAFF
DNA: TGTGCCACCAGCAGAGATTTGTCAGGGAGCCTACTCATGAACACTGAAGCTTTCTTT